Below are 26 T cell receptor beta chains sequenced from a single sample in a study of blood T cell repertoires in COVID-19. Profiling relied on immunoSEQ multiplex PCR, and the TCRdb table lists in-frame clones only, not all of them. The sample yields 380,000 or so clones, around 87% seen once. Sequencing was performed on PBMCs or T cells enriched from blood (not recorded which). The receptors stem from a man aged 25 to 40 who had recovered from COVID-19.

The chain couples TRBV7-9 to TRBJ1-5; a weak D match, TRBD1 (5 bases). CDR1 is SEHNR and CDR2 is FQNEAQ in the germline V gene (reference sequence). The CDR3 covers 14 residues. V was pared by 8 bases and J by 4 bases, with 15 bases between. CDR3 sequence: CASGGGSLNQPQHF. The CDR3 DNA reads as TGTGCCAGCGGGGGGGGATCTCTAAATCAGCCCCAGCATTTT.

This clone came up once. The J gene is TRBJ1-6, the V gene TRBV6-4, with D unclear. This CDR3 spans 16 amino acids. V dropped 6 bases and J dropped 11 bases, with 23 bases sitting between them. Per the germline V gene, CDR1 is MRHNA and CDR2 is SNTAGT. Here the CDR3 DNA reads TGTGCCAGCAGGACTAAGGCAGACAAGGGTGCAACACCCCTCCACTTT. This gives the protein CASRTKADKGATPLHF.

V and J are TRBV5-1 and TRBJ2-7; D not certain. The CDR3 covers 15 residues. CDR1 and CDR2 from the germline V gene are SGHRS and YFSETQ. Trimming removed 0 bases from V and 3 bases from J, with 13 bases in between. CDR3 in DNA: TGCGCCAGCAGCTTGGCTCAGAGGCCGGACTACGAGCAGTACTTC. Translated: CASSLAQRPDYEQYF.

The chain recombines TRBV14 with TRBJ2-3; weak D call: TRBD1 (6 bases). The CDR3 has 13 residues. Germline assignment: CDR1 SGHDN and CDR2 FVKESK. Deletions cut 4 bases from V and 1 base from J, with 6 bases between. CDR3 sequence reads: CASSRQGTDTQYF. As DNA, the CDR3 is TGTGCCAGCAGCCGACAGGGCACAGATACGCAGTATTTT.

The genes are TRBV29-1 and TRBJ1-1; D is undetermined. Deletions cut 7 bases from V and 0 bases from J, with 15 bases between. This CDR3 has 14 residues. The germline V gene has CDR1 SQVTM and CDR2 ANQGSEA. The CDR3 is CSASRTDMNTEAFF. The CDR3 nucleotides are TGCAGCGCCTCTCGAACAGACATGAACACTGAAGCTTTCTTT. The full variable domain, in which reference TRBV29-1 and TRBJ1-1 provide the parts outside the CDR3, is SAVISQKPSRDICQRGTSLTIQCQVDSQVTMMFWYRQQPGQSLTLIATANQGSEATYESGFVIDKFPISRPNLTFSTLTVSNMSPEDSSIYLCSASRTDMNTEAFFGQGTRLTVV.

J is TRBJ1-1 and V is TRBV7-2; no firm D call. Germline CDR1 reads SGHTA; CDR2 reads FQGNSA. The CDR3 totals 11 residues. Trimming shortened V by 3 bases and J by 5 bases, and 4 bases separated the two germline ends. The CDR3 loop is CASSFETEAFF. In DNA form, the CDR3 reads TGTGCCAGCAGCTTCGAGACTGAAGCTTTCTTT.

The chain employs TRBV5-4 and TRBJ2-7, with TRBD1 matching 7 bases. Unmatched junction bases numbered 7, after V lost 1 base and J lost 0 bases. The CDR3 contains 16 residues. Germline CDR1 SGHNT, CDR2 YYREEE (reference sequence). CDR3 coding DNA: TGTGCCAGCAGCTTGCCCGAGACAGGGCCCTCCTACGAGCAGTACTTC. It is translated as CASSLPETGPSYEQYF. The entire variable domain, with the rest obtained from reference TRBV5-4 and TRBJ2-7, is as follows: ETGVTQSPTHLIKTRGQQVTLRCSSQSGHNTVSWYQQALGQGPQFIFQYYREEENGRGNFPPRFSGLQFPNYSSELNVNALELDDSALYLCASSLPETGPSYEQYFGPGTRLTVT.

The chain carries TRBV7-9 and TRBJ1-2; a weak D match, TRBD1 (6 bases). Trimming took off 5 bases at V and 8 bases at J, with 24 bases between the two ends. The CDR3 length is 16 residues. Per the germline V gene, CDR1 is SEHNR and CDR2 is FQNEAQ (reference sequence). CDR3 sequence (DNA): TGTGCCAGCAGCCCCGGACTTTGGCAGGGGTTGGGGGGCTACACCTTC. Translated: CASSPGLWQGLGGYTF.

The V gene is TRBV29-1, the J gene TRBJ2-7; the match to TRBD1 covers 11 bases. From germline, CDR1 is SQVTM and CDR2 ANQGSEA. The CDR3 consists of 12 residues. V lost 8 bases, J lost 6 bases, and 6 bases stayed unmatched. CDR3 residues: CSTRTGGSEQYF. In nucleotides, the CDR3 is TGCAGCACCCGGACAGGGGGCTCCGAGCAGTACTTC.

This clone was seen a few times. The chain employs TRBV14 and TRBJ1-2, with D possibly matching TRBD1 (5 bases). V gave up 1 base and J gave up 4 bases, with 16 bases separating them. CDR3 length: 16 residues. The V gene's germline CDR1 is SGHDN and CDR2 FVKESK. The DNA for the CDR3 is TGTGCCAGCAGCCAAGGACAGTTCGGTCCGCCCTATGGCTACACCTTC. Protein sequence: CASSQGQFGPPYGYTF.

The chain joins TRBV10-3 to TRBJ1-6; weak D call: TRBD1 (5 bases). Germline V gene data show CDR1 as ENHRY and CDR2 as SYGVKD. V was trimmed by 5 bases and J by 12 bases, leaving 11 bases between them. CDR3 length: 12 amino acids. Here the CDR3 reads CAISTGSGPLHF. The DNA of the CDR3 is TGTGCCATCAGTACAGGTAGTGGACCCCTCCACTTT.

The CDR3 is CSVTGDGTDTQYF. The CDR3 DNA is TGCAGCGTAACAGGGGATGGGACAGATACGCAGTATTTT. The chain joins TRBV29-1 to TRBJ2-3; 7 bases match TRBD1. This CDR3 region has 13 residues. Looked up from germline, CDR1 is SQVTM and CDR2 is ANQGSEA. Trimming removed 6 bases from V and 3 bases from J; junction bases left unmatched: 6.

This clone has only one observation. The chain has TRBV2 and TRBJ2-3, with D unclear. The CDR3 runs to 14 residues. Germline V gene lookup returns CDR1 SNHLY and CDR2 FYNNEI. The ends were cut back, 2 bases at V and 4 bases at J, with 10 bases in the middle. CDR3 bases: TGTGCCAGCAGTGAAATGGTAACAGCAGATACGCAGTATTTT. Protein product: CASSEMVTADTQYF.

The rearrangement uses TRBV5-1 and TRBJ2-1, with D perhaps matching TRBD2 (5 bases). Trimming removed 7 bases from V and 2 bases from J, with 22 bases in between. The germline gives CDR1 SGHRS, CDR2 YFSETQ. CDR3 length: 17 amino acids. As DNA, the CDR3 is TGCGCCAGCTACGGACTCTCTATCCGGGGTACCTACAATGAGCAGTTCTTC. It yields the protein CASYGLSIRGTYNEQFF.

V and J are TRBV9 and TRBJ2-2; D possibly corresponds to TRBD2 (5 bases). This CDR3 region has 15 residues. Germline assignment: CDR1 SGDLS and CDR2 YYNGEE. The V end lost 2 bases, the J end lost 2 bases, and 10 bases lay between the germline ends. CDR3 amino acids: CASSVPGINTGELFF. The CDR3 DNA is TGTGCCAGCAGCGTCCCCGGGATTAACACCGGGGAGCTGTTTTTT.

The rearrangement links TRBV5-1 to TRBJ2-3; 13 positions agree with TRBD2. Germline V CDR1 and CDR2: SGHRS, YFSETQ. V was pared by 4 bases and J by 1 base, with 6 bases of the junction left unmatched. This CDR3 has 17 residues. In nucleotides, the CDR3 is TGCGCCAGCAGCAAGCGACTAGCGGGGGGTCGCACAGATACGCAGTATTTT. The encoded protein is CASSKRLAGGRTDTQYF.

The genes are TRBV10-2 and TRBJ1-3; D gene unclear. The V gene's germline CDR1 is WSHSY and CDR2 SAAADI. The CDR3 contains 15 residues. Deletions cut 4 bases from V and 0 bases from J, with 10 bases between. In nucleotides, the CDR3 is TGCGCCAGCAGTGGTCAACAGTCCTCTGGAAACACCATATATTTT. This encodes CASSGQQSSGNTIYF.

This rearrangement joins TRBV30 to TRBJ1-4; TRBD1 might be the D (5 bases). The CDR3 is made up of 14 amino acids. Trimming pared 4 bases from V and 4 bases from J, leaving 13 bases between. Germline-derived CDR1 and CDR2 are GTSNPN and SVGIG (reference sequence). DNA for the CDR3: TGTGCCTGGACTGGGGCAGAATTTAATGAAAAACTGTTTTTT. Its protein is CAWTGAEFNEKLFF.

This clone has a single count. V is TRBV3-1 (or the pseudogene TRBV3-2) and J is TRBJ2-3; 7 nucleotides match TRBD1. V lost 4 bases, J lost 1 base, and 2 bases stayed unmatched. CDR3 size: 14 residues. CDR1 and CDR2 from the germline V gene are LGHDT and YNNKEL (reference sequence). CDR3 protein: CASSPTGGTDTQYF. CDR3 nucleotides: TGTGCCAGCAGCCCAACAGGGGGCACAGATACGCAGTATTTT.

A few counts support this clone. This sequence joins TRBV7-9 and TRBJ1-2; 7 bases are shared with TRBD1. The V gene end was trimmed by 4 bases and the J gene end by 5 bases; junction bases not matched to a gene: 4. The CDR3 is made up of 13 amino acids. Germline CDR1 reads SEHNR; CDR2 reads FQNEAQ (reference sequence). CDR3 nucleotide sequence: TGTGCCAGCAGCTCGGACAGGAGTTATGGCTACACCTTC. Its translation: CASSSDRSYGYTF.

V is TRBV13 and J is TRBJ2-7; D not resolved. Germline V lookup: CDR1 PRHDT, CDR2 FYEKMQ (reference sequence). The CDR3 has 11 amino acids. Deletions cut 0 bases from V and 7 bases from J, with 4 bases between. The CDR3 protein is CASSLGSEQYF. DNA for the CDR3: TGTGCCAGCAGCTTAGGCTCTGAGCAGTACTTC.

The chain employs TRBV11-2 and TRBJ2-1; 11 positions match TRBD2. This CDR3 has 15 residues. Germline CDR1 reads SGHAT; CDR2 reads FQNNGV. After removal of 5 bases from V and 4 bases from J, the junction contained 4 bases not matched to a gene. CDR3 amino acids: CASSPGTSGYNEQFF. The CDR3 nucleotides are TGTGCCAGCAGCCCTGGGACTAGCGGTTACAATGAGCAGTTCTTC.

The chain couples TRBV7-9 to TRBJ1-1; D perhaps matches TRBD1 (6 bases). Trimming took 5 bases from V and 6 from J, leaving 16 bases between them. The CDR3 is 14 amino acids. CDR1 is SEHNR, CDR2 FQNEAQ, per germline (reference sequence). CDR3 sequence reads: CASSPGQSDPEAFF. The CDR3 nucleotides are TGTGCCAGCAGCCCCGGACAGTCCGACCCTGAAGCTTTCTTT.

This clone was counted once. This chain joins TRBV9 and TRBJ2-1; D remains ambiguous. The CDR3 sequence is 15 residues long. V lost 0 bases to trimming and J lost 0 bases, with 7 bases between them. The germline gives CDR1 SGDLS, CDR2 YYNGEE. The CDR3 DNA follows: TGTGCCAGCAGCGTAGAAAGGAGCTCCTACAATGAGCAGTTCTTC. Residues: CASSVERSSYNEQFF. Full variable domain (rest looked up from reference TRBV9 and TRBJ2-1): DSGVTQTPKHLITATGQRVTLRCSPRSGDLSVYWYQQSLDQGLQFLIQYYNGEERAKGNILERFSAQQFPDLHSELNLSSLELGDSALYFCASSVERSSYNEQFFGPGTRLTVL.

This chain connects TRBV27 to TRBJ2-1; 14 nucleotides match TRBD2. Germline values: CDR1 MNHEY, CDR2 SMNVEV (reference sequence). The trim removed 6 bases at V and 8 bases at J, leaving 9 bases unmatched. This CDR3 is built from 16 residues. CDR3 in amino acids: CASRRRTSGGFDEQFF. The DNA for the CDR3 is TGTGCCAGCAGACGCCGGACTAGCGGGGGGTTCGATGAGCAGTTCTTC.

This clone has just a few counts. The chain carries TRBV24-1 and TRBJ2-1; TRBD2 aligns across 8 bases. CDR3 length: 16 residues. J was trimmed by 7 bases and V by 3 bases; bases with no gene match: 10. Germline-derived CDR1 and CDR2 are KGHDR and SFDVKD. CDR3 amino acids: CATSDRRAGGENEQFF. The CDR3 DNA follows: TGTGCCACCAGTGATAGAAGAGCCGGGGGGGAAAATGAGCAGTTCTTC.